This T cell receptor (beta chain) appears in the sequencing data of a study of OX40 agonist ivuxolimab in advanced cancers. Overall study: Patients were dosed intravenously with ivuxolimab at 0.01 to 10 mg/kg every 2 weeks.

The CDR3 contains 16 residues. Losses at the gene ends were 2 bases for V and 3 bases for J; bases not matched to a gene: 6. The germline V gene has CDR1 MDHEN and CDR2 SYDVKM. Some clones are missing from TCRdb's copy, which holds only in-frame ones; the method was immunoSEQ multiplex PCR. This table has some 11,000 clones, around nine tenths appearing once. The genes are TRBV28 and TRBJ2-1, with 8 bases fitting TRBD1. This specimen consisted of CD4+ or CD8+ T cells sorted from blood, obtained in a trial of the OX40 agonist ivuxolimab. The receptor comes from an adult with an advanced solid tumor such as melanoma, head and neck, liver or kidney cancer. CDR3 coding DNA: TGTGCCAGCAGTTTAGATTCAGGGGGCTTCTACAATGAGCAGTTCTTC. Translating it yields CASSLDSGGFYNEQFF.